Sequencing of this T cell receptor (beta chain) was carried out in a study of shared clonotypes between healthy human individuals. Study as a whole: In total, the donors were two women and a few men aged 18 to 49. Study conclusions and caveats: Genetic and exposure-history diversity was limited by the few donors.

It was roughly 190 ng DNA, approximately 30,000 T cell genomes, that sorted-subset replicate PCRs used. Assay used: immunoSEQ multiplex PCR; TCRdb lists only in-frame clones, some missing. The repertoire holds about 2.4 million clones, 90% to 95% seen once, with approximately 0.36% in the top ten. Naive CD4+ cells were CD45RA-selected; the remaining cells were memory. V gave up 5 bases and J gave up 5 bases, with 16 bases separating them. Germline CDR1 reads SQVTM; CDR2 reads ANQGSEA. The CDR3 sequence is 14 residues long. As regards this clone: Its antigen is undetermined.

Sequencing was done on a sample of naive CD4+ T cells from PBMCs. The subset is: CD45RA+ positively selected. The gene calls are TRBV29-1 and TRBJ2-1, with D unclear. This sequence was found in a man aged 18 to 30 in good health. Some clones in this sample may be carry-over from other donors' samples. The CDR3 reads CSVKGTVMDNEQFF. In DNA form, the CDR3 reads TGCAGCGTTAAGGGCACTGTTATGGACAATGAGCAGTTCTTC.